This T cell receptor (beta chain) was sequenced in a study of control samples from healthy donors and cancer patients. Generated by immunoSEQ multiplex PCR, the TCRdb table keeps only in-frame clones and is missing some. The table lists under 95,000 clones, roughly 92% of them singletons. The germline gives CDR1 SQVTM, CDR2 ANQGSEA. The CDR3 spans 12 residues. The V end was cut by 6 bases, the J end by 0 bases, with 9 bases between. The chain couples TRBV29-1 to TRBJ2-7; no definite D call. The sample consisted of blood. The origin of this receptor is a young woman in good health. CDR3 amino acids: CSVLDRSYEQYF. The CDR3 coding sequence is TGCAGCGTCCTGGACCGCTCCTACGAGCAGTACTTC.